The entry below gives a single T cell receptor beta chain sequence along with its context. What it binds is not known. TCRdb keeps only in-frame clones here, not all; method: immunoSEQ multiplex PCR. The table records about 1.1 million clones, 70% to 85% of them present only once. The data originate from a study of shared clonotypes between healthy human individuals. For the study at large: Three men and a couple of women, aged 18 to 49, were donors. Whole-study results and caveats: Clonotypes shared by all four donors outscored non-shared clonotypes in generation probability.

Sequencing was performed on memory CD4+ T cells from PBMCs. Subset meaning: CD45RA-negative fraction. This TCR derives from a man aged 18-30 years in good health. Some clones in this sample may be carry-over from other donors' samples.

The CDR3 sequence is CASSRDRGANYGYTF. The CDR3 nucleotides read TGTGCCAGCAGCCGGGACAGGGGTGCCAACTATGGCTACACCTTC. The rearrangement joins TRBV5-4 to TRBJ1-2; 10 bases line up with TRBD1. This CDR3 is 15 amino acids long. J gave up 2 bases and V 4 bases, and 5 bases lay outside the gene matches. Germline CDR1 SGHNT, CDR2 YYREEE (reference sequence).